This T cell receptor beta chain stems from a study of CD8 T cells in Susac syndrome. RNA, at roughly 0.45 to 1 ug, was reverse transcribed with random hexamers. A single record per CDR3 protein comes from TCRdb applying MiXCR to the immunoSEQ multiplex PCR reads. Of roughly 190,000 distinct CDR3 sequences listed, roughly 92% are singletons. From blood CD8+ and CD4+ T cells, TCR beta sequences were generated. Negative magnetic isolation gave CD8+ and CD4+ cells; FACS enriched CD8+ TEMRA. This clonotype was found once. Source material: CD4+ T cells from PBMCs. The clonotype was recovered from a human donor in good health.

This chain's CDR3 is CASSHGEETQYF. The DNA of the CDR3 is TGTGCCAGCAGCCACGGGGAAGAGACCCAGTACTTC. The chain joins TRBV3-1 to TRBJ2-5, with a possible D match to TRBD2 (5 bases). Trimming left V 3 bases short and J 3 bases short, with 5 bases between. This CDR3 is 12 amino acids long. Germline V CDR1 and CDR2: LGHDT, YNNKEL (reference sequence).